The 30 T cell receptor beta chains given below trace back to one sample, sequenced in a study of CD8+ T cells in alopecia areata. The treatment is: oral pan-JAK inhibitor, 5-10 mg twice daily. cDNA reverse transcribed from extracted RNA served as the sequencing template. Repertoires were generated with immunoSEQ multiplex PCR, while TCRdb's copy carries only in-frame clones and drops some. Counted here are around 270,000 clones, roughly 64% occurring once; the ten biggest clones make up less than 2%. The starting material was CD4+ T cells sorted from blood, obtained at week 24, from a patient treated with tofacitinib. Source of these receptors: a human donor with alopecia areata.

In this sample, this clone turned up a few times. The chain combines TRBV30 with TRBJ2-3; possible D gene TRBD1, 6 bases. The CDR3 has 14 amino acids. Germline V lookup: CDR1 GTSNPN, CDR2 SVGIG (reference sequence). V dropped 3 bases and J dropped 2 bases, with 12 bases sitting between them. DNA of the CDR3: TGTGCCTGGAGCAGGGACATCTTCACAGATACGCAGTATTTT. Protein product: CAWSRDIFTDTQYF.

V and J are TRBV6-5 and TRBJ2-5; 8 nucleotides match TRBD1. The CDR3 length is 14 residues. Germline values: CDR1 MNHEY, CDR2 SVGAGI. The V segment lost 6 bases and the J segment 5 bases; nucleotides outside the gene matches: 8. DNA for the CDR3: TGTGCCAGCAGCCTTGGACAGGGCGGGGAGACCCAGTACTTC. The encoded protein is CASSLGQGGETQYF.

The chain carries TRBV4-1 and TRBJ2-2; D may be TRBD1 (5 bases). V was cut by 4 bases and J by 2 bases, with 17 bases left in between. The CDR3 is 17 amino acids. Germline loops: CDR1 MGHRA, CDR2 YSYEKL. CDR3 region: CASSLGTGSRNTGELFF. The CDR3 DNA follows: TGCGCCAGCAGCCTAGGAACAGGCTCCCGAAACACCGGGGAGCTGTTTTTT.

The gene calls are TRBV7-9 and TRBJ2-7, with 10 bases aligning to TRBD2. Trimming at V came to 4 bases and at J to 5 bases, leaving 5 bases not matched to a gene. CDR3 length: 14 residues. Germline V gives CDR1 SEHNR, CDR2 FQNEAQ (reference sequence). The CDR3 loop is CASSSSGGAHEQYF. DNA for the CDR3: TGTGCCAGCAGCTCCAGCGGGGGGGCCCACGAGCAGTACTTC.

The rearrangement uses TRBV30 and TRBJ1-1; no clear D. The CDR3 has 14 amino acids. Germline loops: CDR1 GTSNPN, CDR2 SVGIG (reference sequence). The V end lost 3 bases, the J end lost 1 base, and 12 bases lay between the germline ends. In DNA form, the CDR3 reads TGTGCCTGGAGAGCCCCCGCGTGGAACACTGAAGCTTTCTTT. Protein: CAWRAPAWNTEAFF.

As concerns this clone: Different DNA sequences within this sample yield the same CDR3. The DNA for the CDR3 is TGCGCCAGCAGCTTGGGCCAGGGGGAGACCCAGTACTTC. Protein product: CASSLGQGETQYF. The chain is built from TRBV5-1 and TRBJ2-5; weak D call: TRBD1 (6 bases). Germline CDR1 is SGHRS and CDR2 is YFSETQ. V lost 0 bases and J 5 bases, leaving 8 bases between the germline ends. The CDR3 is 13 residues long.

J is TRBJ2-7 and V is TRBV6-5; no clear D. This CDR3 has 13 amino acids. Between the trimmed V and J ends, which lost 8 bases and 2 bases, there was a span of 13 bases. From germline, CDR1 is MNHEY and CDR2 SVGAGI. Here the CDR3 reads CASESTLTYEQYF. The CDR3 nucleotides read TGTGCCAGCGAGTCTACTCTTACCTACGAGCAGTACTTC.

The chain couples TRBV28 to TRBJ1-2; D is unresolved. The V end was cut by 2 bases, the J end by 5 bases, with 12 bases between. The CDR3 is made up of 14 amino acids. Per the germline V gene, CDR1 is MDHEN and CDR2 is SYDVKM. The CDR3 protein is CASSLMGQVYGYTF. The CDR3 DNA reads TGTGCCAGCAGTTTAATGGGCCAGGTTTATGGCTACACCTTC.

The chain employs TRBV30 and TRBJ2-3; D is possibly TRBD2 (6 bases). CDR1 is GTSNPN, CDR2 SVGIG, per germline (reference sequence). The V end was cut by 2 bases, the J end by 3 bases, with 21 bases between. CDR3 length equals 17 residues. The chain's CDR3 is CAWSSERATAPTDTQYF. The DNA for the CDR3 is TGTGCCTGGAGTAGTGAGCGGGCGACTGCACCAACAGATACGCAGTATTTT.

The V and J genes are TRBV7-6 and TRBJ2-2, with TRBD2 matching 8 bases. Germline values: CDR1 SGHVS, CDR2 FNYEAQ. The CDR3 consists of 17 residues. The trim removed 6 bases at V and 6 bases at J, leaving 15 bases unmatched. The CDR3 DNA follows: TGTGCCAGCAGTTCCCACCGGGGGGGCCCCGGTCCCGGGGAGCTGTTTTTT. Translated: CASSSHRGGPGPGELFF.

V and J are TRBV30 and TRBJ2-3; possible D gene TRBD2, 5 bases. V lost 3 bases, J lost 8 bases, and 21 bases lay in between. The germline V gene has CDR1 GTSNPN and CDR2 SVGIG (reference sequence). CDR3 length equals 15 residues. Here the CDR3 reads CAWSARPLAKGTQYF. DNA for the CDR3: TGTGCCTGGAGCGCACGCCCGCTAGCTAAGGGTACGCAGTATTTT. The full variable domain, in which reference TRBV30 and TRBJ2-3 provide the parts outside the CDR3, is SQTIHQWPATLVQPVGSPLSLECTVEGTSNPNLYWYRQAAGRGLQLLFYSVGIGQISSEVPQNLSASRPQDRQFILSSKKLLLSDSGFYLCAWSARPLAKGTQYFGPGTRLTVL.

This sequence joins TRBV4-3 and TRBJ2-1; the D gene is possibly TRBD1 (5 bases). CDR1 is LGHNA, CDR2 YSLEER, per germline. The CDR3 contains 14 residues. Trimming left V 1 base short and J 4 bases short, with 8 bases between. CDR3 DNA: TGCGCCAGCAGCCAAGCGTCAGGGTACAATGAGCAGTTCTTC. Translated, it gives CASSQASGYNEQFF.

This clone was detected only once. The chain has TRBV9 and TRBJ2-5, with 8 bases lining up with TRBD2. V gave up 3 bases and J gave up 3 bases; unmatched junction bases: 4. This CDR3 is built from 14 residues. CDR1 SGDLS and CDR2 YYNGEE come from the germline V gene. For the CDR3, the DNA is TGTGCCAGCAGCGCCCGGGGGGGTAAAGAGACCCAGTACTTC. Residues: CASSARGGKETQYF.

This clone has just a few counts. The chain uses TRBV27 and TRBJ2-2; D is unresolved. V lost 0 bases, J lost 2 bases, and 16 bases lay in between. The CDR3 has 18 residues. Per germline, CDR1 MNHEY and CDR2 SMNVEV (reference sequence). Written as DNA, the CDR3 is TGTGCCAGCAGTTTATCGCCCGGCCTCGGGCTCAACACCGGGGAGCTGTTTTTT. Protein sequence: CASSLSPGLGLNTGELFF.

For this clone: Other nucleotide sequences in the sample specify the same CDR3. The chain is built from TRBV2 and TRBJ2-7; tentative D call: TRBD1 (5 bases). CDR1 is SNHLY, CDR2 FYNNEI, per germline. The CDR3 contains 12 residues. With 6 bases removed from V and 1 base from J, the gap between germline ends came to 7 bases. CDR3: CASRRGSYEQYF. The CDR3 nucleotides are TGTGCCAGCAGAAGGGGTTCCTACGAGCAGTACTTC.

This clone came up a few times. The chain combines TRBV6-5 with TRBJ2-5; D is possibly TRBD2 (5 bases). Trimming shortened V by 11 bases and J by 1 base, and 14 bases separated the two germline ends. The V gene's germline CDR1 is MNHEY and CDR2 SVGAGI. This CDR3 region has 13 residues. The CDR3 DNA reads TGTGCCGCCGCTGGCGGACTCCAAGAGACCCAGTACTTC. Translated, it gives CAAAGGLQETQYF.

The CDR3 DNA is TGTGCCAGCAGCTATCGGACGCCCATCCAAGAGACCCAGTACTTC. Residues: CASSYRTPIQETQYF. The chain links TRBV7-6 to TRBJ2-5, with no clear D. There are 15 residues in the CDR3. Per the germline V gene, CDR1 is SGHVS and CDR2 is FNYEAQ. The V end was cut by 4 bases, the J end by 1 base, with 13 bases between. Full variable domain (rest looked up from reference TRBV7-6 and TRBJ2-5): GAGVSQSPRYKVTKRGQDVALRCDPISGHVSLYWYRQALGQGPEFLTYFNYEAQQDKSGLPNDRFSAERPEGSISTLTIQRTEQRDSAMYRCASSYRTPIQETQYFGPGTRLLVL.

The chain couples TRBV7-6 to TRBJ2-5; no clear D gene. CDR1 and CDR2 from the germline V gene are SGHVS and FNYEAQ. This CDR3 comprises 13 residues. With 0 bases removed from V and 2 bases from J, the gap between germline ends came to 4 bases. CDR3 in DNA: TGTGCCAGCAGCTTAGCCCTACAAGAGACCCAGTACTTC. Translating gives CASSLALQETQYF.

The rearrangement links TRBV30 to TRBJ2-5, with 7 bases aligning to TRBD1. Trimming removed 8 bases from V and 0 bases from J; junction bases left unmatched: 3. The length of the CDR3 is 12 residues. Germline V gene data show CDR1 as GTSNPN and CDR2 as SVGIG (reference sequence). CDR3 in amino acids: CAQGEYQETQYF. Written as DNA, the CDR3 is TGTGCCCAGGGGGAGTACCAAGAGACCCAGTACTTC.

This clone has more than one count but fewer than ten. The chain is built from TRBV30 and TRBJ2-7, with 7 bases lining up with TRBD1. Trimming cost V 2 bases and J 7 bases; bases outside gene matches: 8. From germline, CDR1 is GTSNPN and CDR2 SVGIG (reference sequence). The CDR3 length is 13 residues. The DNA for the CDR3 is TGTGCCTGGAGTACAGGGGAATTGGCGGAGCAGTACTTC. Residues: CAWSTGELAEQYF.

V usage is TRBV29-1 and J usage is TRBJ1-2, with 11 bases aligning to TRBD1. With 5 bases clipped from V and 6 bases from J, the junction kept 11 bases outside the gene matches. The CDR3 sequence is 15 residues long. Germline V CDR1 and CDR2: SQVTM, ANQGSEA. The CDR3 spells CSVQRRTGGRDGYTF. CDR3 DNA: TGCAGCGTTCAAAGGAGGACAGGGGGCAGGGATGGCTACACCTTC.

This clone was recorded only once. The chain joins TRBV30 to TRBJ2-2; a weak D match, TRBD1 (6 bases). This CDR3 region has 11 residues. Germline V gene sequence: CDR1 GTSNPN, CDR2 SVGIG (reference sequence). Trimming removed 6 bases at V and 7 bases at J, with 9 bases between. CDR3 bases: TGTGCCTGCCAGGGGCTCGGGGAGCTGTTTTTT. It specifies CACQGLGELFF.

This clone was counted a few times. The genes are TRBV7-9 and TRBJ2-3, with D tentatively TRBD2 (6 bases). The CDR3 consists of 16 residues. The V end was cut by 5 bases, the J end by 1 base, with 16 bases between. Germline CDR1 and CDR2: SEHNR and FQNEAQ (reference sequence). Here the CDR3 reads CASSPRPSGGTDTQYF. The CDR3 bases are TGTGCCAGCAGCCCACGACCCTCGGGAGGCACAGATACGCAGTATTTT.

The CDR3 reads CASSQRQGRGEKLFF. CDR3 DNA sequence: TGCGCCAGCAGCCAGCGACAGGGGCGAGGGGAAAAACTGTTTTTT. V is TRBV4-3 and J is TRBJ1-4; TRBD1 aligns across 8 bases. Germline values: CDR1 LGHNA, CDR2 YSLEER. The CDR3 is 15 residues long. The V gene end was trimmed by 3 bases and the J gene end by 8 bases; junction bases not matched to a gene: 8.

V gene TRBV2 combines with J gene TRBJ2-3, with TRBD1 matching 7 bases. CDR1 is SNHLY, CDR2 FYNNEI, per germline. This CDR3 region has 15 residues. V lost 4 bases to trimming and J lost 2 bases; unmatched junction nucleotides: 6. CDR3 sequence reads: CASSAAGTDTDTQYF. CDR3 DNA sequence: TGTGCCAGCAGTGCCGCCGGGACAGACACAGATACGCAGTATTTT.

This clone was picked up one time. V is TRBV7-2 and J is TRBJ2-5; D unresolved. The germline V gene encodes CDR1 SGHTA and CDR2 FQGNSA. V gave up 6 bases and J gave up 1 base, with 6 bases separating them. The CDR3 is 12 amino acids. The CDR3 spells CASSRRQETQYF. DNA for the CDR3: TGTGCCAGCAGTCGGCGCCAAGAGACCCAGTACTTC.

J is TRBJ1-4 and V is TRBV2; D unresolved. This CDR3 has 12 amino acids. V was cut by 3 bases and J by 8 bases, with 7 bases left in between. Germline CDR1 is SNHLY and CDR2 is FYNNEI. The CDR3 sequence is CASSEEGEKLFF. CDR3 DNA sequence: TGTGCCAGCAGTGAGGAGGGAGAAAAACTGTTTTTT.

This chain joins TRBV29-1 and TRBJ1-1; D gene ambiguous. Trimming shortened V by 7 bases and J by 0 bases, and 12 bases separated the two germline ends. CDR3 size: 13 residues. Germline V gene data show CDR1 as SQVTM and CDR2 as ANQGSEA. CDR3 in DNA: TGCAGCGGATCGGGAGTCATGAACACTGAAGCTTTCTTT. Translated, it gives CSGSGVMNTEAFF.

The CDR3 bases are TGCAGCGAGGTCAGCTTCTATGGCTACACCTTC. Encoded protein: CSEVSFYGYTF. The chain combines TRBV29-1 with TRBJ1-2, with no clear D. The V end was cut by 7 bases, the J end by 4 bases, with 10 bases between. Germline CDR1 reads SQVTM; CDR2 reads ANQGSEA. The CDR3 has 11 amino acids. The full variable domain, in which reference TRBV29-1 and TRBJ1-2 provide the parts outside the CDR3, is SAVISQKPSRDICQRGTSLTIQCQVDSQVTMMFWYRQQPGQSLTLIATANQGSEATYESGFVIDKFPISRPNLTFSTLTVSNMSPEDSSIYLCSEVSFYGYTFGSGTRLTVV.

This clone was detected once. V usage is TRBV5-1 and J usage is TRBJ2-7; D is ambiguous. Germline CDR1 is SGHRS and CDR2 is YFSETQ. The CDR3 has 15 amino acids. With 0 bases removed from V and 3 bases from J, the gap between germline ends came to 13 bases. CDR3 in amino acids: CASSLVSQKLYEQYF. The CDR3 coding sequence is TGCGCCAGCAGCTTGGTATCCCAGAAGCTCTACGAGCAGTACTTC.